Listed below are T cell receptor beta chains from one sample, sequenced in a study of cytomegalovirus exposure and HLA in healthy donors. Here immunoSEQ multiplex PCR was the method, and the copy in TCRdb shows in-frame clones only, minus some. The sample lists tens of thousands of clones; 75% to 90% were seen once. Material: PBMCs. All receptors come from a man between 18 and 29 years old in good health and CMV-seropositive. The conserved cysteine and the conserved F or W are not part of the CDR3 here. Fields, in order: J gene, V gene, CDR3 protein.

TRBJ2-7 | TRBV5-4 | ASSRDSYEQY
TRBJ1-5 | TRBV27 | ASSRGSNQPQH
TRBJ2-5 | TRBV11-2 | ASSFGEEETQY
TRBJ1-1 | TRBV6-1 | ASSGREYTEAF
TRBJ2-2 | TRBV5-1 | ASSSLSFGTLNTGELF
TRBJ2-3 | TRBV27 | ASSWEGSHTDTQY
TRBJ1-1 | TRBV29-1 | SGGQVPSAAF
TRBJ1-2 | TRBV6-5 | ASRLPGQTYGYT
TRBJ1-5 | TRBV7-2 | ASSPDTGGSNQPQH
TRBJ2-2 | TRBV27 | ASSLGPSWDTGELF
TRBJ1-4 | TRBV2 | ASRDSGNEKLF
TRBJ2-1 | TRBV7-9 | ASSPLTGENLNEQF
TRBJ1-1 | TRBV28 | ASSLQGLPTEAF
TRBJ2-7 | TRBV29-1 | SVRLAGDSPYEQY
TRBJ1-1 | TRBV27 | ASSPGQGPNTEAF
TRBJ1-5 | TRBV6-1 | ASRPGTLVNQPQH
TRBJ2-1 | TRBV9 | ASSGGGTASNEQF
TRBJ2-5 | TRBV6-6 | ASTLAYRETQY
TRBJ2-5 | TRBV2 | ASTGGSGETQY
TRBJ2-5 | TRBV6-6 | ASSYRGVIQETQY
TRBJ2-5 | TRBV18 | ASSPQGPQETQY
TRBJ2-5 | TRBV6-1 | ASSQGQGEETQY
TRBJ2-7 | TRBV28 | ASKSSAGHSLEQY
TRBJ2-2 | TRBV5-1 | ASSLSTSGDTGELF
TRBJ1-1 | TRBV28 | ASSPGEVNTEAF
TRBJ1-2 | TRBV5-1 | ASSTLSGGAGYGYT
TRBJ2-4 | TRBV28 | ASSLWEGENIQY
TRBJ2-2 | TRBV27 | ASRGWQGGYSNTGELF
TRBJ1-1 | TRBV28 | ASSLEAGGFTEAF
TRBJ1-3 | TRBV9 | ASSLGGFVGNTIY
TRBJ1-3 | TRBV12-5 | ASDNMTRGLTNTIY
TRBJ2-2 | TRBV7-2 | ASSRTSANTGELF
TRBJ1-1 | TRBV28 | ASSSTEVEAF
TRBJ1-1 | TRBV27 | ASSLAGWNTEAF
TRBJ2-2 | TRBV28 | ASSGGGGGYGGELF
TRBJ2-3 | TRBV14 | ASSQERGMGADTQY
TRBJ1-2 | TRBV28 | ASSLGQALNYGYT
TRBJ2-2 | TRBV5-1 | ASSQAGGTGELF
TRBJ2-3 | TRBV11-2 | ASSLSAGQGGDTQY
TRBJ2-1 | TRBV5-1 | ASSSQGIHNEQF
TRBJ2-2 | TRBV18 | ASSPSRGADTGELF
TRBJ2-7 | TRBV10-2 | ASRSERAVTYEQY
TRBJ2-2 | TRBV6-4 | ASRATSGNFGELF
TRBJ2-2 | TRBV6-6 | ASSYSRLEPGELF
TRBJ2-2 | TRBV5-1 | ASSFIQGATGELF
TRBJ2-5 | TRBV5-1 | ASKGEETQY
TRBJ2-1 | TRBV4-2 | ASSQQVGRESYNEQF
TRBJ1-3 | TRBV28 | ASSDPGLGNTIY
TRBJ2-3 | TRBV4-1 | ASSLVAGSSTDTQY
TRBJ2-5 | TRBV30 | AWNNGVPKLAGLETQY
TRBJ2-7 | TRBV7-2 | ASSLVGAHEQY
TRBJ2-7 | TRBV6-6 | ASSYSLAETYEQY
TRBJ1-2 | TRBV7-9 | ASSEQQGYGYT